This T cell receptor beta chain was sequenced in a study of T cell responses to AZD1222 COVID-19 vaccine. Findings and limits, study-wide: Most donors were white British and more were female, and clonal diversity was possibly underestimated. Spike-wide coverage was observed for vaccine-associated CD4 TCRs, with dominant responses at 160-218 and 743-854.

Sequencing used immunoSEQ multiplex PCR; TCRdb keeps in-frame clones, though not all of them. Altogether 150,000 or so clones are present, approximately 92% being singletons, with the ten largest covering roughly 5.1%. About this clone: Its specificity is unknown.

Per the germline V gene, CDR1 is SGHRS and CDR2 is YFSETQ. The CDR3 contains 16 residues. V shed 3 bases and J shed 3 bases, with 18 bases lying between them. Sequenced material: peripheral blood, taken on day 0 of AZD1222 vaccination. This chain uses TRBV5-1 with TRBJ1-1; no clear D. The clonotype originates from an adult in good health. CDR3 DNA sequence: TGCGCCAGCAGCTCATTAACCGGGTCCCAGGACACTGAAGCTTTCTTT. Its protein product is CASSSLTGSQDTEAFF.